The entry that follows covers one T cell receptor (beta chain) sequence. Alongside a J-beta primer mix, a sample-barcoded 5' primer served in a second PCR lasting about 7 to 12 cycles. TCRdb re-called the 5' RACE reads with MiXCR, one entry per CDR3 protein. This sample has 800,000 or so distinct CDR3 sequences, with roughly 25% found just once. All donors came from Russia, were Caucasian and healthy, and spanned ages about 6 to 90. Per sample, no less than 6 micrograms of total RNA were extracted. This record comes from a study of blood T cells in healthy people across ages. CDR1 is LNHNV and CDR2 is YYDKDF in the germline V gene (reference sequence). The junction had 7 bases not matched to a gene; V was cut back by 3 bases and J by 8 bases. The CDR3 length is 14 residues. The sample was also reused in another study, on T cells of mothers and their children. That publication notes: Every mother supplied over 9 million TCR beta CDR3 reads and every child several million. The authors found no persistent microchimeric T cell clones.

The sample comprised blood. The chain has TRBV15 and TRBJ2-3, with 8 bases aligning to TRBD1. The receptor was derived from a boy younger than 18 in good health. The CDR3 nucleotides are TGTGCCACCAGCAGTGGACAGGGCCTGCGTACGCAGTATTTT. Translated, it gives CATSSGQGLRTQYF. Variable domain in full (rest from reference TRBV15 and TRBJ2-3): DAMVIQNPRYQVTQFGKPVTLSCSQTLNHNVMYWYQQKSSQAPKLLFHYYDKDFNNEADTPDNFQSRRPNTSFCFLDIRSPGLGDTAMYLCATSSGQGLRTQYFGPGTRLTVL.